This TCR beta chain is from a study of PD-L1 blockade in urothelial cancer (dated by TCRdb to about 2017). In the study overall: Every patient began therapy in about 2014 and was given atezolizumab 1,200 mg intravenously every 3 weeks. TCR sequencing covered pretreatment tumor samples and matched, serially collected peripheral blood taken before and after atezolizumab treatment. Blood samples gave median yields of 141,255 T cells and 82,636 unique TCRs, along with a median clonality of 0.080. Durable clinical benefit meant progression-free survival longer than 6 months, and TCR features were also tested against progression-free and overall survival. An exploratory multi-omic analysis was conducted of the somatic, immune and clinical correlates of response to PD-L1 blockade with atezolizumab in urothelial cancer. Patients had an ECOG performance status of 0 or 1 and had received between 0 and 3 prior chemotherapy regimens. About 90% of the 29 patients were males with bladder-origin urothelial cancer, and about 65% of the 29 reported a prior smoking history. Twenty-nine patients had pretreatment blood TCR-seq, about 24 had at least one posttreatment blood collection, and about 24 had tumor TCR-seq. Under ten patients achieved durable clinical benefit and fewer than 25 did not. In the same patients, pretreatment tumors underwent whole exome sequencing and RNA sequencing in addition to TCR sequencing. Blood samples were analyzed 3 weeks after the start of treatment (second dose) and 6 weeks after the start of treatment.

The CDR3 spans 15 residues, from the cysteine through the phenylalanine. Here the CDR3 DNA is all that survives: 45 bases in frame from base 1. V is trimmed back by 3 bases and J by 3 bases, and the junction contains 10 bases that no gene match accounts for. The germline V gene sets CDR1 to SQVTM and CDR2 to ANQGSEA. Broader findings and caveats from the paper: Because the sample size was small (n of about 30) and many of the analyses were exploratory, the results are meant to be hypothesis-generating. Patients with durable benefit showed greater expansion of tumor-associated TCR clones in peripheral blood 3 weeks after starting treatment (n ≈ 22, p = 0.022). A pretreatment peripheral blood TCR clonality below the median was linked to improved progression-free and overall survival.

To estimate absolute template abundance from read counts, synthetic TCR analog templates were spiked into each PCR. TCRbeta CDR3 regions were amplified from genomic DNA with bias-controlled V and J gene primers using the immunoSEQ assay. Sequencing of rearranged TCRbeta segments was performed at approximately 20X coverage. The paper's data handling went like this. Clustering was used to correct sequencing errors, and CDR3s were annotated against IMGT to assign V, D and J genes. Downstream analyses used only productive TCRbeta rearrangements and left out out-of-frame or stop-codon sequences. Clonality was calculated as one minus the Shannon entropy normalized by the log of the number of unique productive sequences. Fisher's exact test with Benjamini-Hochberg correction, using a cutoff of adjusted p below 0.01, was how clones that differed between time points or between blood and tumor were identified. The source is immuneACCESS, and TCRdb retained only in-frame sequences with V and J called. Part of the clones is not carried over; for the studies checked, unresolved V genes explain less than half of this, and the remainder is unexplained. The DNA was the basis for D and trimming; V, J and clone size are from that table. For this sample there are about 79,000 clones; 70% to 90% appear just once. Of the sample, 6.7% is held by the ten largest clones.

The time point label of this sample denotes: pretreatment peripheral blood. A total of 25 to 35 patients with locally advanced or metastatic urothelial carcinoma, treated at Memorial Sloan Kettering on a trial protocol, made up the cohort. Peripheral blood mononuclear cells were collected pretreatment and during treatment, with between 1 and 8 total time points obtained per patient. The Qiagen DNeasy Blood extraction kit was used to purify genomic DNA from total PBMCs and tumor samples. PBMCs were collected pretreatment and during treatment, and were isolated and stored as previously described. On this clone: What antigen it recognizes has not been identified. No base qualities exist here, and no much larger clone lies one base off it.

The sequence joins TRBV29-1 to TRBJ2-7; TRBD1 lines up with 8 middle nucleotides. The sample was PBMCs, taken around atezolizumab (anti-PD-L1) treatment. This TCR derives from a man aged 35 to 55 with urothelial cancer. The CDR3: CSVDQRQGPDYEQYF. The sequence in DNA is TGCAGCGTTGACCAACGACAGGGGCCCGACTACGAGCAGTACTTC.